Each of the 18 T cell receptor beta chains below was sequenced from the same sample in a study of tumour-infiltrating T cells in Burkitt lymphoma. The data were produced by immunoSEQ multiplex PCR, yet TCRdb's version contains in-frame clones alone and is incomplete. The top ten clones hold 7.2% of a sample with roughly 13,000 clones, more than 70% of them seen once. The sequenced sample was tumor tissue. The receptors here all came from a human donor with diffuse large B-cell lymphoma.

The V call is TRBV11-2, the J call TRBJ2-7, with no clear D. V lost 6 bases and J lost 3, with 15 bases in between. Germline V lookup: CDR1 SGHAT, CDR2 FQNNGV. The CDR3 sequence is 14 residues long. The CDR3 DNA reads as TGTGCCAGCAGGAATCTGGCCCGGAGCTACGAGCAGTACGTC. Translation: CASRNLARSYEQYV.

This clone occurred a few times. This CDR3 reads CASSEVTGTDEQYF. As DNA, the CDR3 is TGTGCCAGCAGTGAAGTGACAGGGACGGACGAGCAGTACTTC. The chain combines TRBV6-1 with TRBJ2-7; TRBD1 matches 7 bases. The V gene's germline CDR1 is MNHNS and CDR2 SASEGT. The CDR3 contains 14 residues. Germline trimming cut 1 base from V and 5 bases from J; bases unmatched to any gene: 5.

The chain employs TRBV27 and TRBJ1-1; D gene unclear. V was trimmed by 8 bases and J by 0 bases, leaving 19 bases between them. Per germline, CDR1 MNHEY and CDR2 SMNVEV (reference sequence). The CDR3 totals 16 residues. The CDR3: CASGKPGGRMNTEAFF. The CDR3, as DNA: TGTGCCAGCGGTAAACCCGGCGGGCGGATGAACACTGAAGCTTTCTTT.

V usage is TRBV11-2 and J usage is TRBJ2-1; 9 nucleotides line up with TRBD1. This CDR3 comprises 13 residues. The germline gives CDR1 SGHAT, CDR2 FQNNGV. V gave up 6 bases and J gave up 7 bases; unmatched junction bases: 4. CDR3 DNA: TGTGCCAGCAGGTTCGGACAGGGGAATGAGCAGTTCTTC. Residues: CASRFGQGNEQFF.

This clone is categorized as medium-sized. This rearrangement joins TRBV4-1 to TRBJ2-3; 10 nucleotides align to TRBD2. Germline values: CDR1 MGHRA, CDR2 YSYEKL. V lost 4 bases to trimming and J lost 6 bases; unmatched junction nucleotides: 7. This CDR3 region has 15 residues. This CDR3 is CASSPPSGSGDTQYF. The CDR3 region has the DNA TGCGCCAGCAGCCCCCCTAGCGGGAGTGGGGATACGCAGTATTTT.

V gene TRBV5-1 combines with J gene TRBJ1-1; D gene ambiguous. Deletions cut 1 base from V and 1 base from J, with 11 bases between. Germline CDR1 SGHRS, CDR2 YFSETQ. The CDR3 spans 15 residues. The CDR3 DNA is TGCGCCAGCAGCTTGCGGGGTAACGGGAACACTGAAGCTTTCTTT. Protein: CASSLRGNGNTEAFF.

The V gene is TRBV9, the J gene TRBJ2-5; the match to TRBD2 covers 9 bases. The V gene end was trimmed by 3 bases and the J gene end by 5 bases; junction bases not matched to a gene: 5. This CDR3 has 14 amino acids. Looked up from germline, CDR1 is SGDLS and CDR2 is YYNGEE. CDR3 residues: CASSAGTSMETQYF. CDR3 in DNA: TGTGCCAGCAGCGCCGGGACTAGCATGGAGACCCAGTACTTC.

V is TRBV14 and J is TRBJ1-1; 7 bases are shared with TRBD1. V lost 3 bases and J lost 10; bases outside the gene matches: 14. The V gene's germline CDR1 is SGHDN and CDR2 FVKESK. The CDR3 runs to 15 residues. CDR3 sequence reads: CASSHSSGGYGGAFF. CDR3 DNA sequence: TGTGCCAGCAGCCACTCTTCAGGGGGATATGGGGGAGCTTTCTTT.

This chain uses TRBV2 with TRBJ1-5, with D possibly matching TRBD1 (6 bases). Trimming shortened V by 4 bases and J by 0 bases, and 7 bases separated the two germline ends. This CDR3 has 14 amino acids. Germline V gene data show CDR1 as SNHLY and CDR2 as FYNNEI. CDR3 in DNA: TGTGCCAGCAGTGGACAGGATAGCAATCAGCCCCAGCATTTT. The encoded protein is CASSGQDSNQPQHF.

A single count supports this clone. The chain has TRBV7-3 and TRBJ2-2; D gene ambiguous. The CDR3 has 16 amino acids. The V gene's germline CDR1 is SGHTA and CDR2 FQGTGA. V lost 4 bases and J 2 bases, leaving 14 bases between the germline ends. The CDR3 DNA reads TGTGCCAGCAGCTCCCACGGTAGCCTAAACACCGGGGAGCTGTTTTTT. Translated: CASSSHGSLNTGELFF.

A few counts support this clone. The chain's CDR3 is CASSVLDWNTEAFF. Written as DNA, the CDR3 is TGTGCCAGCAGTGTACTGGATTGGAACACTGAAGCTTTCTTT. The chain employs TRBV6-1 and TRBJ1-1, with no clear D. Trimming stripped 4 bases from V and 1 base from J, with 10 bases between. From germline, CDR1 is MNHNS and CDR2 SASEGT. This CDR3 contains 14 residues.

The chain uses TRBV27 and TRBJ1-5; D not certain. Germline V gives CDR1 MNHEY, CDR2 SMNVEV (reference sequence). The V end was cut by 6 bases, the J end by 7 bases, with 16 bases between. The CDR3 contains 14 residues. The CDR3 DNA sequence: TGTGCCAGCAGGCCTGAGGGAGGTTGGCAGCCCCAGCATTTT. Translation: CASRPEGGWQPQHF.

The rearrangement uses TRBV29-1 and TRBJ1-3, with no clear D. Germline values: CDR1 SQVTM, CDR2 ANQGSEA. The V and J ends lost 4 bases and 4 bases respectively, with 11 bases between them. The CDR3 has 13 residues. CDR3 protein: CSVAAREGNTIYF. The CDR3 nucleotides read TGCAGCGTTGCAGCCCGGGAGGGAAACACCATATATTTT.

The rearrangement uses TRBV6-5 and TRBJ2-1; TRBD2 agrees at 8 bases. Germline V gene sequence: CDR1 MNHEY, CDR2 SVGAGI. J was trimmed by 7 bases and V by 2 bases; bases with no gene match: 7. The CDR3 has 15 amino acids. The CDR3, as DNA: TGTGCCAGCAGTTACGACCCGGGAGGGCCGAATGAGCAGTTCTTC. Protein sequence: CASSYDPGGPNEQFF.

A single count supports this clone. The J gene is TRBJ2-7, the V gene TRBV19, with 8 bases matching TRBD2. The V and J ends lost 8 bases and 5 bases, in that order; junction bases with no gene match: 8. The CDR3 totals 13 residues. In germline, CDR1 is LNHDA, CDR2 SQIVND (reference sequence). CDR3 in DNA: TGTGCCAGTGCCCCGACTAGCGTCAACGAGCAGTACTTC. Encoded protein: CASAPTSVNEQYF.

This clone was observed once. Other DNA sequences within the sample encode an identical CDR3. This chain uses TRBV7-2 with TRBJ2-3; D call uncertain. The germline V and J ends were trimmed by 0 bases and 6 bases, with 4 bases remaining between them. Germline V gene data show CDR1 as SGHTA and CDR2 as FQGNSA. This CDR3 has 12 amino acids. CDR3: CASSLASDTQYF. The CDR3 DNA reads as TGTGCCAGCAGCTTAGCTTCGGATACGCAGTATTTT.

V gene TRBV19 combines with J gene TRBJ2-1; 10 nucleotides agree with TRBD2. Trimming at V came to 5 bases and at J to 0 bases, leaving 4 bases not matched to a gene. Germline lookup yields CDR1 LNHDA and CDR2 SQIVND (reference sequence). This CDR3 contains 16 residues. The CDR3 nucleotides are TGTGCCAGTAGTGGTAGCGGGAGGAGCTCCTACAATGAGCAGTTCTTC. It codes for CASSGSGRSSYNEQFF.

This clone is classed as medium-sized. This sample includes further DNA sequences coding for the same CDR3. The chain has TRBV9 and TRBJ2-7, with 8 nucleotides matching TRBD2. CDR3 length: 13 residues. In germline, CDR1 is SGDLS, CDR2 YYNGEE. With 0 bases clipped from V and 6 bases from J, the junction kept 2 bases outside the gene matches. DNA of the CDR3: TGTGCCAGCAGCGTAGGACTAGCGAGCGAGCAGTACGTC. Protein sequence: CASSVGLASEQYV.